The 17 T cell receptor beta chains below all came from one sample that was sequenced in a study of technical replicates of blood from several donors (TCRdb year 2017). The library was built by means of the immunoSEQ multiplex PCR assay. Sourced from immuneACCESS, this table was stored by TCRdb with only in-frame sequences that have V and J called. A share of the clones is absent; for the studies checked, an unresolved V gene accounts for under half, and the remainder has no known explanation. Present in this sample are 65,000 to 85,000 clones, about 96% of which were seen just once. The ten largest clones represent around 0.2% of the sample. The sequencing input was T cells isolated from PBMCs. These receptors were taken from a human donor in good health.

This clone was observed a single time. The chain combines TRBV7-3 with TRBJ2-2; 8 nucleotides match TRBD1. With 5 bases clipped from V and 1 base from J, the junction kept 3 bases outside the gene matches. From germline, CDR1 is SGHTA and CDR2 FQGTGA. This CDR3 contains 15 residues. The CDR3 here is CASSPGQGNTGELFF. In DNA, the CDR3 is TGTGCCAGCAGCCCTGGACAGGGGAACACCGGGGAGCTGTTTTTT.

The V and J genes are TRBV19 and TRBJ2-3; the match to TRBD2 covers 8 bases. This CDR3 has 15 residues. Germline CDR1 is LNHDA and CDR2 is SQIVND (reference sequence). V lost 6 bases and J lost 2; bases outside the gene matches: 7. The CDR3 sequence: CASRVAGGITDTQYF. CDR3 in DNA: TGTGCCAGTAGGGTGGCGGGAGGAATCACAGATACGCAGTATTTT.

This chain joins TRBV30 and TRBJ1-5; D gene ambiguous. Germline values: CDR1 GTSNPN, CDR2 SVGIG (reference sequence). V lost 3 bases to trimming and J lost 0 bases, with 6 bases between them. The CDR3 is 13 residues long. CDR3 in DNA: TGTGCCTGGAGCTTATATAGCAATCAGCCCCAGCATTTT. It translates to CAWSLYSNQPQHF.

The CDR3 is CASSGQVDQPQHF. The CDR3 DNA follows: TGTGCCAGCAGTGGACAGGTTGATCAGCCCCAGCATTTT. The chain combines TRBV6-1 with TRBJ1-5; perhaps TRBD1 as D (6 bases). The germline V and J ends were trimmed by 4 bases and 5 bases, with 9 bases remaining between them. Germline-derived CDR1 and CDR2 are MNHNS and SASEGT. CDR3 length: 13 residues.

The chain is built from TRBV6-5 and TRBJ2-7; possible D gene TRBD1, 6 bases. Trimming removed 5 bases from V and 1 base from J, with 12 bases in between. Germline values: CDR1 MNHEY, CDR2 SVGAGI. The CDR3 spans 14 residues. The CDR3 sequence is CASSPRTESYEQYF. CDR3 DNA sequence: TGTGCCAGCAGTCCCCGGACAGAATCCTACGAGCAGTACTTC.

V and J are TRBV13 and TRBJ2-7, with 8 positions matching TRBD1. Germline CDR1 and CDR2: PRHDT and FYEKMQ (reference sequence). V lost 4 bases to trimming and J lost 4 bases; unmatched junction nucleotides: 9. The length of the CDR3 is 15 residues. CDR3 amino acids: CASSSNRGLRYEQYF. The CDR3 bases are TGTGCCAGCAGCTCGAACAGGGGGTTGAGATACGAGCAGTACTTC.

The CDR3: CSVQTGGETQYF. The CDR3 DNA reads as TGCAGCGTACAAACGGGGGGAGAGACCCAGTACTTC. The chain is built from TRBV29-1 and TRBJ2-5, with 7 bases identical to TRBD2. The V gene's germline CDR1 is SQVTM and CDR2 ANQGSEA. The junction had 5 bases not matched to a gene; V was cut back by 6 bases and J by 4 bases. This CDR3 has 12 residues.

V and J are TRBV29-1 and TRBJ2-1, with 8 bases that match TRBD2. The CDR3 totals 13 residues. V gave up 3 bases and J gave up 5 bases; unmatched junction bases: 3. Germline V CDR1 and CDR2: SQVTM, ANQGSEA. CDR3 DNA sequence: TGCAGCGTTGATTTAGCGGGGAACAATGAGCAGTTCTTC. Translating it yields CSVDLAGNNEQFF.

The sample holds a few counts of this clone. The rearrangement uses TRBV2 and TRBJ2-3, with 7 bases fitting TRBD2. CDR3 length: 15 residues. In germline, CDR1 is SNHLY, CDR2 FYNNEI. Germline trimming cut 6 bases from V and 0 bases from J; bases unmatched to any gene: 6. CDR3 in amino acids: CASSILAPSTDTQYF. The CDR3 DNA reads TGTGCCAGCAGCATACTAGCGCCTAGCACAGATACGCAGTATTTT. Variable domain in full (rest from reference TRBV2 and TRBJ2-3): EPEVTQTPSHQVTQMGQEVILRCVPISNHLYFYWYRQILGQKVEFLVSFYNNEISEKSEIFDDQFSVERPDGSNFTLKIRSTKLEDSAMYFCASSILAPSTDTQYFGPGTRLTVL.

V gene TRBV19 combines with J gene TRBJ2-7; TRBD1 might be the D (5 bases). The CDR3 contains 13 residues. The V gene lost 7 bases and the J gene lost 3 bases, with 13 bases spanning the gap. Germline V gene lookup returns CDR1 LNHDA and CDR2 SQIVND (reference sequence). In nucleotides, the CDR3 is TGTGCCAGTAAAGGGCAGGGATACTACGAGCAGTACTTC. This encodes CASKGQGYYEQYF.

The V call is TRBV4-1, the J call TRBJ2-1; D gene uncertain. The CDR3 has 14 amino acids. Germline V gene data show CDR1 as MGHRA and CDR2 as YSYEKL. V lost 5 bases, J lost 4 bases, and 12 bases lay in between. This CDR3 reads CASSSPTPYNEQFF. CDR3 nucleotide sequence: TGCGCCAGCAGCTCCCCGACACCTTACAATGAGCAGTTCTTC.

The rearrangement links TRBV5-1 to TRBJ2-7, with D maybe TRBD2 (6 bases). Deletions cut 2 bases from V and 6 bases from J, with 12 bases between. The CDR3 has 13 amino acids. CDR1 SGHRS and CDR2 YFSETQ come from the germline V gene. The CDR3 DNA sequence: TGCGCCAGCAGCTTCGAAGGGAGGACCGAGCAGTACTTC. This codes for CASSFEGRTEQYF.

The V gene is TRBV29-1, the J gene TRBJ2-3; no clear D. Germline-derived CDR1 and CDR2 are SQVTM and ANQGSEA. This CDR3 region has 13 residues. The V end lost 8 bases, the J end lost 2 bases, and 14 bases lay between the germline ends. The CDR3 reads CSHIRGITDTQYF. The CDR3 DNA sequence: TGCAGCCACATCCGAGGAATCACAGATACGCAGTATTTT.

The V call is TRBV30, the J call TRBJ2-6, with D unresolved. The CDR3 has 15 amino acids. The V and J ends lost 2 bases and 4 bases respectively, with 12 bases between them. CDR1 is GTSNPN and CDR2 is SVGIG in the germline V gene (reference sequence). In nucleotides, the CDR3 is TGTGCCTGGAGTCCCCATACCGCGGGGGCCAACGTCCTGACTTTC. The encoded protein is CAWSPHTAGANVLTF.

The V and J genes are TRBV2 and TRBJ2-3; D is unresolved. This CDR3 is 12 amino acids long. Trimming removed 8 bases from V and 5 bases from J, with 11 bases in between. CDR1 SNHLY and CDR2 FYNNEI come from the germline V gene. The DNA of the CDR3 is TGTGCCAGCGCCACTCCCGGAGATACGCAGTATTTT. The encoded protein is CASATPGDTQYF.

The gene calls are TRBV6-5 and TRBJ2-7, with a possible D match to TRBD1 (5 bases). Germline V gene data show CDR1 as MNHEY and CDR2 as SVGAGI. Trimming removed 5 bases from V and 1 base from J, with 12 bases in between. The length of the CDR3 is 14 residues. This CDR3 reads CASSQDRQSYEQYF. DNA for the CDR3: TGTGCCAGCAGTCAAGACAGACAGTCCTACGAGCAGTACTTC.

The chain has TRBV25-1 and TRBJ2-7; perhaps TRBD2 as D (6 bases). Deletions cut 7 bases from V and 2 bases from J, with 12 bases between. CDR3 length equals 13 residues. Germline V gene sequence: CDR1 MGHDK, CDR2 SYGVNS. The CDR3 is CASTSSATYEQYF. The CDR3 DNA follows: TGTGCCAGCACCTCTAGCGCTACCTACGAGCAGTACTTC.